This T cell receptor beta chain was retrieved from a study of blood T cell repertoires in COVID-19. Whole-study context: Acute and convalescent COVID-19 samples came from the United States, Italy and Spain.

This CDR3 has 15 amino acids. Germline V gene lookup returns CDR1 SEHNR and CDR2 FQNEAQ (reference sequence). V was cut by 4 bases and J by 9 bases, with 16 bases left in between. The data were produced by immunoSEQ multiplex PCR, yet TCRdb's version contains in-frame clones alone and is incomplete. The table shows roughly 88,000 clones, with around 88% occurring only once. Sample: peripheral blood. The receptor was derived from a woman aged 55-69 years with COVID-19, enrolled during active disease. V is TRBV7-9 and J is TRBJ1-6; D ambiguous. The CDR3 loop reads CASSSVSEGRSPLHF. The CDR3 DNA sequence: TGTGCCAGCAGCTCAGTGAGTGAGGGTCGTTCACCCCTCCACTTT.